This passage covers 2 T cell receptor beta chains from one sample sequenced in a study of blood T cell repertoires in COVID-19. Only in-frame clones appear in the TCRdb table, and some are missing; sequencing was by immunoSEQ multiplex PCR. The sample shows about 220,000 clones, around 81% of them seen only once. The sample comprised peripheral blood. The receptors originated from a human donor in a cohort sampled during active COVID-19.

V and J are TRBV5-1 and TRBJ2-5; the D gene is possibly TRBD1 (6 bases). V dropped 0 bases and J dropped 3 bases, with 9 bases sitting between them. The CDR3 contains 14 residues. CDR1 and CDR2 (germline): SGHRS, YFSETQ. CDR3 coding DNA: TGCGCCAGCAGCTTGGCCGGGGACAAAGAGACCCAGTACTTC. This encodes CASSLAGDKETQYF. Drawing the rest from reference TRBV5-1 and TRBJ2-5, the complete variable domain is KAGVTQTPRYLIKTRGQQVTLSCSPISGHRSVSWYQQTPGQGLQFLFEYFSETQRNKGNFPGRFSGRQFSNSRSEMNVSTLELGDSALYLCASSLAGDKETQYFGPGTRLLVL.

This rearrangement joins TRBV18 to TRBJ2-5, with TRBD2 identical over 15 bases. The CDR3 runs to 17 residues. With V trimmed by 6 bases and J by 4 bases, 9 bases remained unmatched. The germline gives CDR1 KGHSH, CDR2 LQKENI. The CDR3 loop reads CASSRFGTSGRRETQYF. The DNA for the CDR3 is TGTGCCAGCTCCCGATTCGGGACTAGCGGGAGGAGAGAGACCCAGTACTTC.